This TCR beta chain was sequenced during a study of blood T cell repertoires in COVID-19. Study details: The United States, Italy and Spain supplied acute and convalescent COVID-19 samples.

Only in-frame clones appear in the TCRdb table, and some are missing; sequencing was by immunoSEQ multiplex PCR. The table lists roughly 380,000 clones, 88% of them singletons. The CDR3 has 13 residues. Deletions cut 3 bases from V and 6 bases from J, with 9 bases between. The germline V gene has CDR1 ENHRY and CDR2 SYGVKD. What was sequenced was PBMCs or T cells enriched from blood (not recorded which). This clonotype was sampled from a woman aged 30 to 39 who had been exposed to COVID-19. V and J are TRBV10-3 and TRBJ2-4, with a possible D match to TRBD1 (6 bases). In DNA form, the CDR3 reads TGTGCCATCAGTGAACCCAGGGGAAACATTCAGTACTTC. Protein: CAISEPRGNIQYF.